These 28 T cell receptor beta chains were sequenced from one sample in a study of T cells after yellow fever vaccination. TCRdb re-called the 5' RACE reads through MiXCR, storing one row per CDR3 protein. The data show approximately 580,000 distinct CDR3 sequences, about a sixth seen once. This specimen consisted of PBMCs, obtained 4 to 5 days after the first yellow fever vaccination. The receptors come from a man aged 18 to 35 who received the YFV17D yellow fever vaccine.

The chain uses TRBV3-1 and TRBJ2-2, with TRBD2 as a possible D gene (6 bases). This CDR3 is built from 15 residues. Germline V gives CDR1 LGHDT, CDR2 YNNKEL (reference sequence). V gave up 6 bases and J gave up 0 bases, with 11 bases separating them. This CDR3 reads CASRLGLANTGELFF. CDR3 bases: TGTGCCAGCAGACTGGGACTTGCGAACACCGGGGAGCTGTTTTTT.

This clonotype was counted between two and nine times. Compared with germline, one end of the junction differs, possibly owing to a read error. This chain uses TRBV9 with TRBJ2-1; D tentatively reads TRBD1 or TRBD2 (6 bases each). Germline V gene data show CDR1 as SGDLS and CDR2 as YYNGEE. The CDR3 runs to 13 residues. CDR3 amino acids: CASIVGGLDEQFF. The CDR3 DNA reads as TGTGCCAGCATCGTAGGGGGGTTGGATGAGCAGTTCTTC.

This clonotype was counted ten times or more. The rearrangement links TRBV4-1 to TRBJ1-5, with D possibly TRBD1 on 5 matching bases. The germline gives CDR1 MGHRA, CDR2 YSYEKL. The germline V and J ends were trimmed by 2 bases and 0 bases, with 8 bases remaining between them. There are 15 residues in the CDR3. This CDR3 is CASSQRRVSNQPQHF. Written as DNA, the CDR3 is TGCGCCAGCAGCCAACGCAGGGTTAGCAATCAGCCCCAGCATTTT.

In this sample, this clonotype turned up a few times. The chain joins TRBV12-3 or TRBV12-4 to TRBJ2-6, with 8 bases lining up with TRBD1. This CDR3 is built from 16 residues. V gave up 6 bases and J gave up 3 bases; unmatched junction bases: 7. The CDR3 coding sequence is TGTGCCAGCAGCAATCAGGGGGCCCTTGGGGCCAACGTCCTGACTTTC. This translates into CASSNQGALGANVLTF.

This clonotype has only a few counts. This chain joins TRBV4-1 and TRBJ1-5, with a weak D call TRBD1 (6 bases). Germline V CDR1 and CDR2: MGHRA, YSYEKL. The CDR3 spans 15 residues. V shed 4 bases and J shed 4 bases, with 14 bases lying between them. The CDR3 here is CASSPLGTRNQPQHF. The CDR3 DNA reads as TGCGCCAGCAGCCCTCTCGGGACACGAAATCAGCCCCAGCATTTT.

This clonotype was picked up a small number of times. The rearrangement links TRBV7-8 to TRBJ2-2, with 11 nucleotides matching TRBD2. The CDR3 is 16 residues long. With 4 bases clipped from V and 5 bases from J, the junction kept 6 bases outside the gene matches. Germline loops: CDR1 SGHVS, CDR2 FQNEAQ. The CDR3 nucleotides read TGTGCCAGCAGCTCCGCTTCTAGCGGGGGGACCGGGGAGCTGTTTTTT. As protein: CASSSASSGGTGELFF.

This clonotype has a handful of counts. The V call is TRBV4-2, the J call TRBJ1-1; 7 bases are shared with TRBD1. The germline V gene encodes CDR1 LGHNA and CDR2 YNFKEQ. The CDR3 sequence is 14 residues long. With 7 bases clipped from V and 4 bases from J, the junction kept 9 bases outside the gene matches. CDR3: CASTLGGAGTEAFF. CDR3 DNA: TGTGCCAGCACCTTAGGGGGCGCAGGCACTGAAGCTTTCTTT.

This clonotype has ten or more counts. This rearrangement joins TRBV10-3 to TRBJ1-2, with 7 positions matching TRBD1. CDR3 length equals 15 residues. Germline V gene sequence: CDR1 ENHRY, CDR2 SYGVKD. The V and J ends lost 3 bases and 4 bases, in that order; junction bases with no gene match: 8. CDR3 loop: CAISDVGTDVYGYTF. In DNA, the CDR3 is TGTGCCATCAGTGATGTTGGGACAGATGTCTATGGCTACACCTTC.

This clonotype was seen only a few times. The chain combines TRBV4-2 with TRBJ2-2; TRBD1 aligns across 10 bases. Germline V gives CDR1 LGHNA, CDR2 YNFKEQ. This CDR3 is 15 amino acids long. J gave up 8 bases and V 4 bases, and 7 bases lay outside the gene matches. CDR3 bases: TGTGCCAGCAGCCTGGGGGACAGGGGACGAGGGGAGCTGTTTTTT. Protein: CASSLGDRGRGELFF.

The J gene is TRBJ1-2, the V gene TRBV28; the D gene is possibly TRBD1 (5 bases). Germline CDR1 reads MDHEN; CDR2 reads SYDVKM. Trimming took 8 bases from V and 3 from J, leaving 16 bases between them. There are 14 residues in the CDR3. The CDR3 loop reads CASRAGGKHYGYTF. In DNA, the CDR3 is TGTGCCAGCCGAGCGGGGGGAAAACACTATGGCTACACCTTC.

This clonotype was observed a few times. This rearrangement joins TRBV19 to TRBJ2-3; 10 bases align to TRBD1. The length of the CDR3 is 15 residues. Unmatched junction bases numbered 9, after V lost 3 bases and J lost 9 bases. The germline V gene encodes CDR1 LNHDA and CDR2 SQIVND (reference sequence). The CDR3 loop reads CASSIGTGDLPTQYF. CDR3 bases: TGTGCCAGTAGTATCGGGACAGGGGACCTTCCAACGCAGTATTTT. Variable domain in full (rest from reference TRBV19 and TRBJ2-3): DGGITQSPKYLFRKEGQNVTLSCEQNLNHDAMYWYRQDPGQGLRLIYYSQIVNDFQKGDIAEGYSVSREKKESFPLTVTSAQKNPTAFYLCASSIGTGDLPTQYFGPGTRLTVL.

This clonotype occurred a few times. This rearrangement joins TRBV27 to TRBJ2-1, with 8 positions matching TRBD1. There are 15 residues in the CDR3. Unmatched junction bases numbered 7, after V lost 2 bases and J lost 7 bases. Germline values: CDR1 MNHEY, CDR2 SMNVEV (reference sequence). The CDR3 DNA is TGTGCCAGCAGTTTACCCCGGACAGGGAAAAATGAGCAGTTCTTC. Its translation is CASSLPRTGKNEQFF.

The CDR3 spells CASSSAGLAKNIQYF. The CDR3, as DNA: TGTGCCAGCAGTTCGGCAGGTTTAGCCAAAAACATTCAGTACTTC. The rearrangement links TRBV6-2 or TRBV6-3 to TRBJ2-4; D remains ambiguous. The germline V gene has CDR1 MNHEY and CDR2 SVGEGT. Trimming left V 4 bases short and J 0 bases short, with 10 bases between. The CDR3 is 15 amino acids.

This clonotype came up a few times. The chain recombines TRBV5-1 with TRBJ2-5; 8 positions agree with TRBD1. The CDR3 contains 14 residues. Looked up from germline, CDR1 is SGHRS and CDR2 is YFSETQ. The V segment lost 4 bases and the J segment 5 bases; nucleotides outside the gene matches: 7. The CDR3 sequence is CASSPRGQGETQYF. In DNA, the CDR3 is TGCGCCAGCAGCCCCAGGGGGCAGGGGGAGACCCAGTACTTC.

This clonotype turned up a few times. The chain has TRBV7-3 and TRBJ1-1; perhaps TRBD1 as D (5 bases). The germline V and J ends were trimmed by 5 bases and 4 bases, with 14 bases remaining between them. Per germline, CDR1 SGHTA and CDR2 FQGTGA. The CDR3 is made up of 14 amino acids. The CDR3 DNA follows: TGTGCCAGCAGCCCCTCCCCAGGGCCCACTGAAGCTTTCTTT. It is translated as CASSPSPGPTEAFF.

This chain joins TRBV3-1 and TRBJ2-5, with D perhaps TRBD2 (6 bases). Germline V gene lookup returns CDR1 LGHDT and CDR2 YNNKEL (reference sequence). The CDR3 is 13 amino acids. V lost 2 bases and J lost 7, with 11 bases in between. CDR3 sequence (DNA): TGTGCCAGCAGCCAACGACTAGACGGGACCCAGTACTTC. Protein product: CASSQRLDGTQYF.

The sample holds a few counts of this clonotype. The chain joins TRBV12-3 or TRBV12-4 to TRBJ1-6; 9 positions match TRBD1. V lost 6 bases to trimming and J lost 10 bases; unmatched junction nucleotides: 10. The CDR3 sequence is 15 residues long. The CDR3 nucleotides are TGTGCCAGCAGGGCCGGGACAGGGACATTGTCACCCCTCCACTTT. It translates to CASRAGTGTLSPLHF.

The V gene is TRBV3-1, the J gene TRBJ1-5; D is undetermined. The CDR3 loop spans 14 amino acids. Germline CDR1 reads LGHDT; CDR2 reads YNNKEL (reference sequence). The V gene lost 2 bases and the J gene lost 2 bases, with 7 bases spanning the gap. CDR3 DNA sequence: TGTGCCAGCAGCCAAATGGCTGGCAATCAGCCCCAGCATTTT. As protein: CASSQMAGNQPQHF.

The CDR3 nucleotides are TGTGCCAGCAGCTGGAGGCGGGACACCTACGAGCAGTACGTC. It specifies CASSWRRDTYEQYV. The V call is TRBV7-8, the J call TRBJ2-7; either TRBD1 or TRBD2 may fit D (6 bases each). The CDR3 has 14 amino acids. Germline CDR1 reads SGHVS; CDR2 reads FQNEAQ. The V end lost 4 bases, the J end lost 2 bases, and 12 bases lay between the germline ends.

This clonotype was seen a few times. The rearrangement joins TRBV24-1 to TRBJ2-5, with a possible D match to TRBD2 (6 bases). From germline, CDR1 is KGHDR and CDR2 SFDVKD. V lost 3 bases and J 5 bases, leaving 9 bases between the germline ends. The CDR3 consists of 13 residues. DNA of the CDR3: TGTGCCACCAGTGATGCTGGGAGGGAGACCCAGTACTTC. Encoded protein: CATSDAGRETQYF.

This clonotype has only a few counts. The chain couples TRBV7-2 to TRBJ1-1; D not resolved. The CDR3 consists of 17 residues. V lost 6 bases to trimming and J lost 0 bases, with 20 bases between them. The germline gives CDR1 SGHTA, CDR2 FQGNSA. CDR3 protein: CASSSQIGRTMNTEAFF. The CDR3 coding sequence is TGTGCCAGCAGTTCACAGATCGGACGGACTATGAACACTGAAGCTTTCTTT.

The chain couples TRBV5-1 to TRBJ2-5; TRBD2 matches 8 bases. The germline CDR1 and CDR2 sequences are SGHRS and YFSETQ. V was clipped by 4 bases and J by 2 bases; unmatched bases: 4. This CDR3 is 14 amino acids long. CDR3 bases: TGCGCCAGCAGCGAGTCTAGCGGGCAAGAGACCCAGTACTTC. Its translation is CASSESSGQETQYF. The whole variable domain, filled in from reference TRBV5-1 and TRBJ2-5, reads KAGVTQTPRYLIKTRGQQVTLSCSPISGHRSVSWYQQTPGQGLQFLFEYFSETQRNKGNFPGRFSGRQFSNSRSEMNVSTLELGDSALYLCASSESSGQETQYFGPGTRLLVL.

In its sample, this clonotype was seen a few times. The rearrangement uses TRBV5-1 and TRBJ2-5, with TRBD2 matching over 7 bases. The ends lost 4 bases at V and 1 base at J; junction bases unmatched: 13. Per the germline V gene, CDR1 is SGHRS and CDR2 is YFSETQ. The CDR3 consists of 17 residues. Here the CDR3 DNA reads TGCGCCAGCAGCGCCACCGGGTGGGCGGGGGTCCAAGAGACCCAGTACTTC. It translates to CASSATGWAGVQETQYF.

This clonotype was detected many times. V gene TRBV4-2 combines with J gene TRBJ2-1; the match to TRBD2 covers 10 bases. V was pared by 4 bases and J by 5 bases, with 11 bases of the junction left unmatched. There are 17 residues in the CDR3. CDR1 is LGHNA, CDR2 YNFKEQ, per germline. CDR3 coding DNA: TGTGCCAGCAGCCCCTTAAACCTAGCGGGGGAACACAATGAGCAGTTCTTC. Protein: CASSPLNLAGEHNEQFF.

This clonotype was observed a handful of times. The chain carries TRBV6-2 or TRBV6-3 and TRBJ2-5; D gene ambiguous. The CDR3 is 14 residues long. Trimming shortened V by 2 bases and J by 1 base, and 8 bases separated the two germline ends. From germline, CDR1 is MNHEY and CDR2 SVGEGT. The CDR3 DNA reads as TGTGCCAGCAGTTACCGGAATGGCCAAGAGACCCAGTACTTC. Protein product: CASSYRNGQETQYF.

The rearrangement uses TRBV7-6 and TRBJ2-5, with 10 bases lining up with TRBD2. CDR1 is SGHVS, CDR2 FNYEAQ, per germline. CDR3 length: 18 residues. Trimming took 5 bases from V and 3 from J; bases not matched to a gene: 15. CDR3 loop: CASSQFRPSGGPKETQYF. CDR3 DNA: TGTGCCAGCAGCCAGTTTCGGCCTAGCGGGGGTCCTAAAGAGACCCAGTACTTC.

In this sample, this clonotype turned up a few times. The CDR3 DNA is TGTGCCAGCAGCTTGAAGAACCAAGAGACCCAGTACTTC. It is translated as CASSLKNQETQYF. The chain has TRBV5-5 and TRBJ2-5; D not certain. CDR3 size: 13 residues. From germline, CDR1 is SGHKS and CDR2 YYEKEE (reference sequence). With 1 base removed from V and 0 bases from J, the gap between germline ends came to 4 bases.

This clonotype occurred a few times. This sequence joins TRBV27 and TRBJ2-3; D is unresolved. V was clipped by 5 bases and J by 1 base, with 4 bases between them. Germline V gives CDR1 MNHEY, CDR2 SMNVEV (reference sequence). The CDR3 covers 12 residues. In DNA form, the CDR3 reads TGTGCCAGCAGTAAACGCACAGATACGCAGTATTTT. Amino acid sequence: CASSKRTDTQYF.